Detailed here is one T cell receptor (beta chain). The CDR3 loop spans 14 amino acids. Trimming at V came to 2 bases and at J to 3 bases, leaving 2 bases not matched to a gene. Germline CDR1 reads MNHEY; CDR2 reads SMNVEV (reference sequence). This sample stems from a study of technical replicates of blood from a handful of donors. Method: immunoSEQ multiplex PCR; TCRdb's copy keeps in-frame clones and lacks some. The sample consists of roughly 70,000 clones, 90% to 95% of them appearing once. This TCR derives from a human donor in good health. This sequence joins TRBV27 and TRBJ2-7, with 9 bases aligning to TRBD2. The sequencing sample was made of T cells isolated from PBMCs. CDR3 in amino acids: CASSLGTSSYEQYF. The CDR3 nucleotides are TGTGCCAGCAGTTTAGGGACTAGCAGCTACGAGCAGTACTTC.